This T cell receptor (beta chain) is drawn from a study of blood T cell repertoires in COVID-19 (dated by TCRdb to about 2020). Some background on the complete study: Samples covering the acute and convalescent phases of COVID-19 were provided by collaborators in the United States, Italy and Spain. The material from the prospective study consisted of cDNA or gDNA derived from T cells, B-cell-depleted T cells, or PBMCs. A de-identified subject ID, COVID-19 status, age in years and sex were almost always included in the sample metadata. A freely available public database, intended as a resource for researchers studying the immune response to SARS-CoV-2, is where the repertoires were released. Samples came from the ongoing ImmuneRACE study (first 160 participants) plus 1,254 subjects from 6 global collaborators. Where HLA class I and class II types were available, the types were taken from metadata supplied by the sample provider, not from assay-based typing. Subjects who had been exposed to COVID-19, were actively infected with it, or had recovered from it provided the deeply sampled blood TCRbeta repertoires that made up the dataset. Summary of the overall study and its limitations: How much clinical and demographic metadata was included differed by source and by participant, and the metadata was provided uncurated.

The immunoSEQ Assay, a bias-controlled multiplex PCR, was used to amplify TCRbeta CDR3 regions from genomic DNA. In the paper's pipeline: Nucleated cell counts per sample were estimated from amplification of reference gene primers within the assay. To quantify the absolute abundance of each unique TCRbeta CDR3 rearrangement, sequence reads were collapsed and filtered. For each sample, productive Simpson clonality was calculated as the square root of Simpson's diversity index across productive rearrangements. Held by TCRdb, this immuneACCESS table contains in-frame sequences only and omits some clones. Under half of the omission traces to an unresolved V gene where checked; the cause of the rest is unknown. V and J calls plus clone size are reproduced from that table; the DNA served to infer D and trimming. Present in this sample are tens of thousands of clones, roughly nine tenths of which were seen just once. Of the sample, approximately 6.2% is held by the ten largest clones.

The CDR3 contains 12 residues, cysteine and phenylalanine counted. The sequence is cut down to CDR3 DNA, 36 bases in frame from base 1. The CDR1 and CDR2 encoded by the germline V gene are SQVTM and ANQGSEA. V is trimmed back by 6 bases and J by 7 bases, and the junction contains 8 bases that no gene match accounts for. Whole blood was collected in K2EDTA tubes by collaborating institutions according to the institutions' own protocols. For TCRbeta analysis, collaborator samples were shipped as frozen whole blood, as isolated PBMCs, or as DNA extracted from either sample type. For this clone: Its target antigen remains unknown. No qualities accompany the bases; no much larger clone lies one base away.

The chain employs TRBV29-1 and TRBJ2-7, and 8 junction bases match TRBD2. The sequence came from a man between 40 and 49 years old with acute or convalescent COVID-19. Sequenced material: peripheral blood. The nucleotide sequence reads TGCAGCGTCCTAGGACTAGCCTGGGAGCAGTACTTC. Its protein is CSVLGLAWEQYF.